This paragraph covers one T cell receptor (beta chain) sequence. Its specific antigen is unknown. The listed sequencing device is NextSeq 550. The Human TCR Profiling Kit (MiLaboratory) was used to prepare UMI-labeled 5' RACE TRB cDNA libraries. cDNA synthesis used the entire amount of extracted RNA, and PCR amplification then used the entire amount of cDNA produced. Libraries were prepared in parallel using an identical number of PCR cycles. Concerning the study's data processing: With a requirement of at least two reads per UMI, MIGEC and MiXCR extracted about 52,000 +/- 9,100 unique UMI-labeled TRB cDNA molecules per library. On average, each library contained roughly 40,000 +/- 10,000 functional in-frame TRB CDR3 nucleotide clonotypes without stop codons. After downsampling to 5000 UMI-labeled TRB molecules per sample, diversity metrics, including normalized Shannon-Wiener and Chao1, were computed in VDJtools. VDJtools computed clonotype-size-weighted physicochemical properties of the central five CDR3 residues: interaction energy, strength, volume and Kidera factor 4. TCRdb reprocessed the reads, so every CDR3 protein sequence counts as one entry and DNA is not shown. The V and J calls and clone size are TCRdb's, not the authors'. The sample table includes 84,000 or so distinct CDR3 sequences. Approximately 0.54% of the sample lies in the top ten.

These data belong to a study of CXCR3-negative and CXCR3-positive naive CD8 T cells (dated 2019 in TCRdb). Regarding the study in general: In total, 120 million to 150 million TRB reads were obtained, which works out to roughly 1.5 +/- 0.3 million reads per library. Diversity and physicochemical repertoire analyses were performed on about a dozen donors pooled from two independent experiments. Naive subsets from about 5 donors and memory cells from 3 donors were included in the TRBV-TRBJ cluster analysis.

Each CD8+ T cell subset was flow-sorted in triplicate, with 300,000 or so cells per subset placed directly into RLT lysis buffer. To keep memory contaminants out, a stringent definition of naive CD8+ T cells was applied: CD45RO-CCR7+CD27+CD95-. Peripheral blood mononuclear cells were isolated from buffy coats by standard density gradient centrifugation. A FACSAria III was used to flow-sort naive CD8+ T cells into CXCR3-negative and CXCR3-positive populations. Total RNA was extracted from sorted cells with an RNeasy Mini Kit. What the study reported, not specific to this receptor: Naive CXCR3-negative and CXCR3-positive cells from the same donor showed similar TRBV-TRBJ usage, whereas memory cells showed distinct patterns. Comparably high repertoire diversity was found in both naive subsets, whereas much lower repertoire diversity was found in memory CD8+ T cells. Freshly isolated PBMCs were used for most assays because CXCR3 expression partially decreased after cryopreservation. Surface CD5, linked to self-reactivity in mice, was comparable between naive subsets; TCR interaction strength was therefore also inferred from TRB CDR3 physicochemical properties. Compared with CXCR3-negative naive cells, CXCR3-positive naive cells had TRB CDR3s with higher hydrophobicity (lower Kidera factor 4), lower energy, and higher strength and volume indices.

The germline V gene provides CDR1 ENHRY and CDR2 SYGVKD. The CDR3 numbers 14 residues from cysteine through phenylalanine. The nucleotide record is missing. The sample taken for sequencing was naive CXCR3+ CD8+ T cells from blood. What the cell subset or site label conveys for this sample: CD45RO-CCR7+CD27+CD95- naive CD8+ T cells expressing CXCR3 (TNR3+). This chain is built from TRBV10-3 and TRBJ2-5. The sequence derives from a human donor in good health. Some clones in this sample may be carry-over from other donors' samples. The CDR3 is CAISDLVGQETQYF.